The T cell receptor (beta chain) under discussion was sequenced for a study of spatial heterogeneity in lung cancer. About the study: Alpha-chain detections were consistently fewer than beta-chain detections among the sequences.

MiXCR was run by TCRdb on the 5' RACE reads, yielding one entry per CDR3 protein. The sample lists over 650 distinct CDR3 sequences; about 40% were seen once. Time point defined: sample taken at primary tumor resection. The approximately 79 donors had untreated early-stage non-small cell lung cancer. Study observations and caveats: Higher tumor mutation counts went along with higher counts of expanded intratumoral alpha and beta TCRs.

The germline V gene has CDR1 MDHEN and CDR2 SYDVKM. V shed 6 bases and J shed 3 bases, with 14 bases lying between them. The CDR3 is made up of 14 amino acids. This clonotype is medium-sized within its sample. The antigen is undetermined. A library made for alpha chains picked up this beta chain off target, so its size means little. Sequenced material: lung tumor tissue, taken at surgery. The J gene is TRBJ1-1, the V gene TRBV28; D is perhaps TRBD1 (5 bases). The sequence came from a male donor with early-stage non-small cell lung cancer. The CDR3 sequence: CASSTFTRDTEAFF. The DNA of the CDR3 is TGTGCCAGCAGCACCTTCACCAGGGACACTGAAGCTTTCTTT.